The entry below gives a single TCR beta chain sequence along with its context. The data were produced by immunoSEQ multiplex PCR, yet TCRdb's version contains in-frame clones alone and is incomplete. The sample has about 130,000 clones, approximately 91% seen once; the top ten hold 6.3%. The data were obtained in a study of T cell responses to AZD1222 COVID-19 vaccine. Sequenced here: peripheral blood, sampled on day 0 of AZD1222 vaccination. The source of this sequence is an adult in good health.

CDR3 in amino acids: CASSWVGGGNSPQHF. In DNA, the CDR3 is TGTGCCAGTAGTTGGGTGGGCGGGGGGAACAGCCCCCAGCATTTT. The chain is built from TRBV19 and TRBJ1-5; maybe TRBD1 (5 bases). The germline V gene encodes CDR1 LNHDA and CDR2 SQIVND (reference sequence). Between the trimmed V and J ends, which lost 5 bases and 10 bases, there was a span of 21 bases. The CDR3 length is 15 residues.